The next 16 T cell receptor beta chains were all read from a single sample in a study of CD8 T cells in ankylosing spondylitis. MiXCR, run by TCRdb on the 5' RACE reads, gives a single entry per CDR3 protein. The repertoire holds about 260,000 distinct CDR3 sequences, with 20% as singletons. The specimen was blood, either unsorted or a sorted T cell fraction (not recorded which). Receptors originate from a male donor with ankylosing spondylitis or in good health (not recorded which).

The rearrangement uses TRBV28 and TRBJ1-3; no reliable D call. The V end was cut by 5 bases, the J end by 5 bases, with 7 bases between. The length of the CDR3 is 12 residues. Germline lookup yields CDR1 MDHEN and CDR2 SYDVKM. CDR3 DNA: TGTGCCAGCAGTCAACGAAGAAACACCATATATTTT. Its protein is CASSQRRNTIYF.

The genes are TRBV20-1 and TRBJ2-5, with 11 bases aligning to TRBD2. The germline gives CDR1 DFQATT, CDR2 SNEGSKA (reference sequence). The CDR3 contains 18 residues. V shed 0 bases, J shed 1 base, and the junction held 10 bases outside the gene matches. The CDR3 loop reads CSARDHASGGSFQETQYF. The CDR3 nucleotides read TGCAGTGCTAGAGACCATGCTAGCGGGGGGTCGTTCCAAGAGACCCAGTACTTC.

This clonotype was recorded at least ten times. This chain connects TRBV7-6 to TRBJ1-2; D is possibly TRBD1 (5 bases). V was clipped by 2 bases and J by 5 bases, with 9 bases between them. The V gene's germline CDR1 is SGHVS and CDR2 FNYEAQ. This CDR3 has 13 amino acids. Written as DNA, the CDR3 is TGTGCCAGCAGCTTACAGGGAGGATATGGCTACACCTTC. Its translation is CASSLQGGYGYTF.

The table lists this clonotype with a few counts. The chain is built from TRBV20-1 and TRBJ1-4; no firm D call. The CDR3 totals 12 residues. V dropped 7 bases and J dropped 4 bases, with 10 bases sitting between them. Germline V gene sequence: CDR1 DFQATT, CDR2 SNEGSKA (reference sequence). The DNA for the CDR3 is TGCAGTGGGGCAGAGAATAATGAAAAACTGTTTTTT. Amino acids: CSGAENNEKLFF.

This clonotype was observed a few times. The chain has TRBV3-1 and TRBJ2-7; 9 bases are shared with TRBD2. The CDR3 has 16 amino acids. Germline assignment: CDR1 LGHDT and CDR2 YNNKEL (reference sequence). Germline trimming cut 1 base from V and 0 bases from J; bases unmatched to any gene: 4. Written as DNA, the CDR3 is TGTGCCAGCAGCCAAGGTCTAGCGGGGAGCTCCTACGAGCAGTACGTC. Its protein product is CASSQGLAGSSYEQYV.

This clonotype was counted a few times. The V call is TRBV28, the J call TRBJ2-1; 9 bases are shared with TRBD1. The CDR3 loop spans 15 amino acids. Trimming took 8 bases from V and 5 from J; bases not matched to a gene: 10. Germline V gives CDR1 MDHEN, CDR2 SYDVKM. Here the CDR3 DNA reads TGTGCCAGCGGTTCGGACAGGGGAGATAACAATGAGCAGTTCTTC. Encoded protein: CASGSDRGDNNEQFF. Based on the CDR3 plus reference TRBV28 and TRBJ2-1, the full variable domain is DVKVTQSSRYLVKRTGEKVFLECVQDMDHENMFWYRQDPGLGLRLIYFSYDVKMKEKGDIPEGYSVSREKKERFSLILESASTNQTSMYLCASGSDRGDNNEQFFGPGTRLTVL.

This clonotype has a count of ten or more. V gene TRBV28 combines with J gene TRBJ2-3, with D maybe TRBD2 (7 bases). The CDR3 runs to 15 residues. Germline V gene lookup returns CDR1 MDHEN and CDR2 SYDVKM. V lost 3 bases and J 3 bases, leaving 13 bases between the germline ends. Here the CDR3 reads CASSFTGGSTDTQYF. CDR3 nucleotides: TGTGCCAGCAGTTTTACGGGGGGCTCGACAGATACGCAGTATTTT.

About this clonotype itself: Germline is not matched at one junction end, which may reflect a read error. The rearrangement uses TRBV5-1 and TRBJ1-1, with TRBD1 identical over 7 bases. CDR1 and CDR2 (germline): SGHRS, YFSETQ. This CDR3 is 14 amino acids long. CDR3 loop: CASSGGQLNTEASF. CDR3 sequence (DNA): TGCGCCAGCAGCGGGGGACAGCTGAACACTGAAGCTTCCTTT.

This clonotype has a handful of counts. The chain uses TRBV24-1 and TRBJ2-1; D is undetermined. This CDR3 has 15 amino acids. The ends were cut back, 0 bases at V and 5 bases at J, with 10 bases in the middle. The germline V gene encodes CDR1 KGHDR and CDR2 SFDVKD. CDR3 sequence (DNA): TGTGCCACCAGTGATTTGAGGCAGCCCCACAATGAGCAGTTCTTC. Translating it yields CATSDLRQPHNEQFF.

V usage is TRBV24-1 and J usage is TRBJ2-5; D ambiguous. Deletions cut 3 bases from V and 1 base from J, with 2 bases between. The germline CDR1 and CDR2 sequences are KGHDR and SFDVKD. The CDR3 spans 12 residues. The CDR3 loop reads CATSDPQETQYF. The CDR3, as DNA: TGTGCCACCAGTGATCCCCAAGAGACCCAGTACTTC.

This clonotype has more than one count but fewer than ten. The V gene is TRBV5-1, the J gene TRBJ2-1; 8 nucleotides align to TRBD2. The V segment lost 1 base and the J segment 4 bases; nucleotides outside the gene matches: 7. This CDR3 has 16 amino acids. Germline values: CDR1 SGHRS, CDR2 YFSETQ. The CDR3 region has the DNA TGCGCCAGCAGCTTGACCGGGGGGGCGGTTTACAATGAGCAGTTCTTC. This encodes CASSLTGGAVYNEQFF.

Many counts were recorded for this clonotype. The chain's CDR3 is CASSQEARMENSPLHF. The DNA for the CDR3 is TGCGCCAGCAGCCAAGAGGCCAGAATGGAGAATTCACCCCTCCACTTT. This chain joins TRBV4-1 and TRBJ1-6; the D is unclear. The CDR3 extends over 16 amino acids. Germline loops: CDR1 MGHRA, CDR2 YSYEKL. V was pared by 0 bases and J by 7 bases, with 13 bases between.

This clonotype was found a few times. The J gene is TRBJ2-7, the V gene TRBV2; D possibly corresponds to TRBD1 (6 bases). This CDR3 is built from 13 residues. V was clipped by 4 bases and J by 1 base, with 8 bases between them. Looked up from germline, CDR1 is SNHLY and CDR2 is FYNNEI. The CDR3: CASSVGQSYEQYV. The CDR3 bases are TGTGCCAGCAGTGTCGGACAGTCCTACGAGCAGTACGTC.

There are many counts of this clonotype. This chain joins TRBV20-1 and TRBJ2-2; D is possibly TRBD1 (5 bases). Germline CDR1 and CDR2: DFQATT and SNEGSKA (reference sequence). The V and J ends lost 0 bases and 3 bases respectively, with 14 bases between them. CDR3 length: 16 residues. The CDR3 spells CSAREFGQGDTGELFF. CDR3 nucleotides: TGCAGTGCTAGAGAGTTTGGGCAGGGCGACACCGGGGAGCTGTTTTTT.

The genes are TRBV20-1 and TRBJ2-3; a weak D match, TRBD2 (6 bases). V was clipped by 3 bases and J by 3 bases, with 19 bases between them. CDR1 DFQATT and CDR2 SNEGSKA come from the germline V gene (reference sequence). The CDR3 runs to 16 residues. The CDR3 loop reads CSASRGGSGPTDTQYF. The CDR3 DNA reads TGCAGTGCTAGCCGCGGAGGGTCAGGGCCGACAGATACGCAGTATTTT.

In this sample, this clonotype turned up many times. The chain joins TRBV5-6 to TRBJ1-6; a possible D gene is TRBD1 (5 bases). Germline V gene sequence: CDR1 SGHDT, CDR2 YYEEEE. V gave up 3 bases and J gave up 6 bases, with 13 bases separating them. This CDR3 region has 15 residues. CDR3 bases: TGTGCCAGCAGCTCGCGGGGGGTGGGTAATTCACCCCTCCACTTT. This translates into CASSSRGVGNSPLHF.